One sample yielded the 30 T cell receptor beta chains listed below, sequenced in a study of blood T cell repertoires in COVID-19. Assay: immunoSEQ multiplex PCR; the TCRdb copy retains only in-frame clones and omits some. The sample yields 250,000 to 300,000 clones, roughly 89% seen once. Sequencing was done on a sample of PBMCs or T cells enriched from blood (not recorded which). The receptors come from a woman in her forties or fifties who had been exposed to COVID-19.

The genes are TRBV28 and TRBJ2-7; 8 positions match TRBD1. The CDR3 runs to 14 residues. The germline CDR1 and CDR2 sequences are MDHEN and SYDVKM. Trimming took 7 bases from V and 0 from J; bases not matched to a gene: 5. The CDR3 here is CASTTGTGSYEQYF. CDR3 coding DNA: TGTGCCAGCACCACCGGGACAGGCTCCTACGAGCAGTACTTC.

V gene TRBV6-1 combines with J gene TRBJ1-2, with no clear D. In germline, CDR1 is MNHNS, CDR2 SASEGT. This CDR3 has 16 amino acids. V dropped 6 bases and J dropped 0 bases, with 17 bases sitting between them. The CDR3 coding sequence is TGTGCCAGCAGAGAAAAACAGTGGCTGCCTAACTATGGCTACACCTTC. It translates to CASREKQWLPNYGYTF.

The rearrangement joins TRBV6-5 to TRBJ1-3; 8 positions agree with TRBD1. The V gene's germline CDR1 is MNHEY and CDR2 SVGAGI. V shed 7 bases and J 2 bases; nucleotides not matched to a gene: 7. The CDR3 sequence is 15 residues long. The CDR3 sequence is CASTAGGFTGNTIYF. CDR3 sequence (DNA): TGTGCCAGCACAGCAGGGGGCTTTACTGGAAACACCATATATTTT.

This clone showed up just once. V is TRBV28 and J is TRBJ2-7; D perhaps matches TRBD1 (6 bases). CDR1 and CDR2 (germline): MDHEN, SYDVKM. The CDR3 extends over 15 amino acids. Trimming took 5 bases from V and 4 from J, leaving 18 bases between them. The CDR3 sequence is CASSRGATGMYEQYF. The CDR3 nucleotides read TGTGCCAGCAGTCGCGGCGCAACAGGGATGTACGAGCAGTACTTC.

The V gene is TRBV7-2, the J gene TRBJ1-3, with 9 bases fitting TRBD1. CDR1 and CDR2 from the germline V gene are SGHTA and FQGNSA. Trimming removed 1 base from V and 2 bases from J; junction bases left unmatched: 3. The CDR3 covers 16 residues. The CDR3 spells CASSLVGQGAGNTIYF. Here the CDR3 DNA reads TGTGCCAGCAGCTTAGTGGGACAGGGAGCTGGAAACACCATATATTTT.

The gene calls are TRBV5-1 and TRBJ1-2; weak D call: TRBD1 (6 bases). CDR3 length: 15 residues. The V and J ends lost 0 bases and 8 bases respectively, with 17 bases between them. CDR1 and CDR2 from the germline V gene are SGHRS and YFSETQ. The CDR3 DNA reads as TGCGCCAGCAGCTTGGCGGAGGGGGGGACCATCGGCTACACCTTC. Residues: CASSLAEGGTIGYTF.

Details on this clone: At the DNA level, this CDR3 is encoded by other sequences in the same sample as well. V gene TRBV3-1 (or the pseudogene TRBV3-2) combines with J gene TRBJ1-5, with D hard to call. CDR3 length equals 14 residues. The germline CDR1 and CDR2 sequences are LGHDT and YNNKEL (reference sequence). Trimming took 2 bases from V and 0 from J, leaving 5 bases between them. The CDR3 reads CASSQRGSNQPQHF. CDR3 DNA sequence: TGTGCCAGCAGCCAAAGAGGTAGCAATCAGCCCCAGCATTTT.

The V and J genes are TRBV13 and TRBJ2-7; TRBD1 aligns across 9 bases. CDR3 length equals 16 residues. Per germline, CDR1 PRHDT and CDR2 FYEKMQ (reference sequence). V was clipped by 5 bases and J by 3 bases; unmatched bases: 11. CDR3 sequence reads: CASSRKPTGGVYEQYF. CDR3 bases: TGTGCCAGCAGCCGTAAGCCTACAGGGGGCGTCTACGAGCAGTACTTC.

The V gene is TRBV10-2, the J gene TRBJ2-1; TRBD2 matches 7 bases. The V gene end was trimmed by 0 bases and the J gene end by 8 bases; junction bases not matched to a gene: 7. CDR3 size: 15 residues. In germline, CDR1 is WSHSY, CDR2 SAAADI. CDR3: CASSESGTTRYEQFF. The CDR3 nucleotides read TGCGCCAGCAGTGAGTCCGGGACTACTCGATATGAGCAGTTCTTC.

This clone has more than one count but fewer than ten. The genes are TRBV15 and TRBJ2-3; D is possibly TRBD2 (6 bases). Deletions cut 5 bases from V and 0 bases from J, with 9 bases between. Germline V gene sequence: CDR1 LNHNV, CDR2 YYDKDF (reference sequence). The CDR3 spans 14 residues. This CDR3 is CATSVAASTDTQYF. The CDR3 bases are TGTGCCACCAGCGTAGCGGCCAGCACAGATACGCAGTATTTT. Drawing the rest from reference TRBV15 and TRBJ2-3, the complete variable domain is DAMVIQNPRYQVTQFGKPVTLSCSQTLNHNVMYWYQQKSSQAPKLLFHYYDKDFNNEADTPDNFQSRRPNTSFCFLDIRSPGLGDTAMYLCATSVAASTDTQYFGPGTRLTVL.

The V and J genes are TRBV7-9 and TRBJ2-3, with 15 bases aligning to TRBD2. This CDR3 is built from 15 residues. Looked up from germline, CDR1 is SEHNR and CDR2 is FQNEAQ (reference sequence). The V gene end was trimmed by 0 bases and the J gene end by 8 bases; junction bases not matched to a gene: 0. CDR3 nucleotide sequence: TGTGCCAGCAGCTTAGCGGGACTAGCGGGGGGTACGCAGTATTTT. Its protein is CASSLAGLAGGTQYF. Variable domain in full (rest from reference TRBV7-9 and TRBJ2-3): DTGVSQNPRHKITKRGQNVTFRCDPISEHNRLYWYRQTLGQGPEFLTYFQNEAQLEKSRLLSDRFSAERPKGSFSTLEIQRTEQGDSAMYLCASSLAGLAGGTQYFGPGTRLTVL.

The rearrangement uses TRBV2 and TRBJ1-5; TRBD1 agrees at 11 bases. V lost 6 bases to trimming and J lost 8 bases; unmatched junction nucleotides: 6. Germline V gives CDR1 SNHLY, CDR2 FYNNEI. CDR3 size: 14 residues. In nucleotides, the CDR3 is TGTGCCAGCAGCCCGGGACAGGGGGTAGAGCCCCAGCATTTT. Translated: CASSPGQGVEPQHF.

The rearrangement joins TRBV28 to TRBJ1-2; 9 bases match TRBD1. Germline CDR1 is MDHEN and CDR2 is SYDVKM. Trimming cost V 6 bases and J 6 bases; bases outside gene matches: 8. The CDR3 runs 14 residues. The CDR3 region has the DNA TGTGCCAGCAGCCATAGACAGGGGGTTAATGGCTACACCTTC. It is translated as CASSHRQGVNGYTF.

J is TRBJ1-1 and V is TRBV5-1; no clear D gene. Germline V gene data show CDR1 as SGHRS and CDR2 as YFSETQ. V was pared by 1 base and J by 2 bases, with 9 bases between. This CDR3 is built from 14 residues. CDR3 sequence reads: CASSLPGLNTEAFF. CDR3 sequence (DNA): TGCGCCAGCAGCTTGCCGGGTCTAAACACTGAAGCTTTCTTT.

This clone appeared once. The genes are TRBV6-5 and TRBJ1-1; 7 nucleotides align to TRBD1. This CDR3 contains 12 residues. Germline V lookup: CDR1 MNHEY, CDR2 SVGAGI. With V trimmed by 5 bases and J by 8 bases, 5 bases remained unmatched. The CDR3 sequence is CASSQSTGEAFF. CDR3 nucleotide sequence: TGTGCCAGCAGTCAATCGACAGGGGAAGCTTTCTTT.

The chain is built from TRBV7-8 and TRBJ2-7; D not certain. Germline V gene sequence: CDR1 SGHVS, CDR2 FQNEAQ. Trimming pared 2 bases from V and 7 bases from J, leaving 6 bases between. The CDR3 totals 11 residues. The CDR3 sequence: CASSLQKEQYF. The DNA of the CDR3 is TGTGCCAGCAGCTTACAGAAGGAGCAGTACTTC.

The chain joins TRBV19 to TRBJ1-2; 8 nucleotides match TRBD1. The CDR3 sequence is 19 residues long. The germline V gene encodes CDR1 LNHDA and CDR2 SQIVND (reference sequence). After removal of 4 bases from V and 0 bases from J, the junction contained 16 bases not matched to a gene. CDR3 sequence: CASSTGGRDRRGANYGYTF. The CDR3 DNA reads as TGTGCCAGTAGTACAGGGGGCCGGGACAGGAGGGGAGCTAACTATGGCTACACCTTC.

The chain couples TRBV28 to TRBJ1-6; TRBD1 aligns across 9 bases. Looked up from germline, CDR1 is MDHEN and CDR2 is SYDVKM. CDR3 length: 15 residues. V shed 6 bases and J 3 bases; nucleotides not matched to a gene: 3. The CDR3 DNA reads TGTGCCAGCAGGAAGACAGGGGGCTATAATTCACCCCTCCACTTT. This codes for CASRKTGGYNSPLHF.

This clone has only one observation. V gene TRBV5-4 combines with J gene TRBJ2-6; D unclear. There are 15 residues in the CDR3. The V gene's germline CDR1 is SGHNT and CDR2 YYREEE (reference sequence). V lost 2 bases and J lost 0, with 6 bases in between. CDR3 residues: CASSFWSSGANVLTF. CDR3 sequence (DNA): TGTGCCAGCAGCTTCTGGAGCTCTGGGGCCAACGTCCTGACTTTC.

This sequence joins TRBV5-1 and TRBJ2-6; 7 bases line up with TRBD2. J was trimmed by 0 bases and V by 4 bases; bases with no gene match: 10. The CDR3 loop spans 18 amino acids. Per the germline V gene, CDR1 is SGHRS and CDR2 is YFSETQ. The DNA of the CDR3 is TGCGCCAGCAGCGCAACCCCGGGGGGAAGCTCTGGGGCCAACGTCCTGACTTTC. Protein: CASSATPGGSSGANVLTF.

This rearrangement joins TRBV5-1 to TRBJ2-5; no definite D call. This CDR3 comprises 14 residues. The V and J ends lost 3 bases and 6 bases respectively, with 15 bases between them. The germline V gene has CDR1 SGHRS and CDR2 YFSETQ. CDR3 coding DNA: TGCGCCAGCAGCTCCGTCGCCAGTCAGAAGACCCAGTACTTC. This sequence encodes CASSSVASQKTQYF.

J is TRBJ2-2 and V is TRBV14; D might be TRBD2 (5 bases). V was trimmed by 1 base and J by 6 bases, leaving 9 bases between them. Germline V gene sequence: CDR1 SGHDN, CDR2 FVKESK. This CDR3 is built from 14 residues. CDR3 bases: TGTGCCAGCAGCCAAGCGAGGGTAGCCGGGGAGCTGTTTTTT. It yields the protein CASSQARVAGELFF.

The chain employs TRBV19 and TRBJ1-3; D is ambiguous. CDR1 LNHDA and CDR2 SQIVND come from the germline V gene (reference sequence). V was clipped by 2 bases and J by 4 bases, with 3 bases between them. This CDR3 has 12 amino acids. CDR3 loop: CASSIQGNTIYF. DNA of the CDR3: TGTGCCAGTAGTATACAGGGAAACACCATATATTTT.

The chain carries TRBV18 and TRBJ2-3; D might be TRBD2 (6 bases). The CDR3 runs to 16 residues. Germline CDR1 KGHSH, CDR2 LQKENI. Trimming removed 5 bases from V and 4 bases from J, with 19 bases in between. CDR3 bases: TGTGCCAGCTCATATGGCGGGGTAGATTTCGCAGATACGCAGTATTTT. Translated: CASSYGGVDFADTQYF.

The chain couples TRBV10-3 to TRBJ1-2; TRBD1 is a possible D gene (6 bases). The germline CDR1 and CDR2 sequences are ENHRY and SYGVKD. Trimming cost V 3 bases and J 6 bases, with 17 bases left between them. CDR3 length: 15 amino acids. CDR3 region: CAISEVLRDTDGYTF. The CDR3 DNA sequence: TGTGCCATCAGTGAAGTTTTAAGGGACACCGATGGCTACACCTTC.

The chain has TRBV19 and TRBJ1-2, with TRBD1 matching 7 bases. Germline V gives CDR1 LNHDA, CDR2 SQIVND (reference sequence). Unmatched junction bases numbered 12, after V lost 5 bases and J lost 6 bases. The CDR3 length is 15 residues. The CDR3 is CASSLTPQGRNGYTF. The CDR3 nucleotides read TGTGCCAGTAGTCTAACGCCACAGGGGCGGAATGGCTACACCTTC.

CDR3 nucleotides: TGTGCCAGCAGTTTCGTCGGGAGGACGTTTGGCTACACCTTC. This codes for CASSFVGRTFGYTF. V usage is TRBV28 and J usage is TRBJ1-2; D unresolved. The CDR3 runs to 14 residues. Trimming took off 3 bases at V and 7 bases at J, with 15 bases between the two ends. From germline, CDR1 is MDHEN and CDR2 SYDVKM.

This chain uses TRBV18 with TRBJ1-5; D ambiguous. The V gene's germline CDR1 is KGHSH and CDR2 LQKENI. The V and J ends lost 0 bases and 5 bases respectively, with 14 bases between them. The length of the CDR3 is 16 residues. In nucleotides, the CDR3 is TGTGCCAGCTCACCACCCTCAGGTACGGCCCATCAGCCCCAGCATTTT. The encoded protein is CASSPPSGTAHQPQHF. Drawing the rest from reference TRBV18 and TRBJ1-5, the complete variable domain is NAGVMQNPRHLVRRRGQEARLRCSPMKGHSHVYWYRQLPEEGLKFMVYLQKENIIDESGMPKERFSAEFPKEGPSILRIQQVVRGDSAAYFCASSPPSGTAHQPQHFGDGTRLSIL.

The rearrangement uses TRBV5-4 and TRBJ1-4; 9 bases map to TRBD1. The V gene's germline CDR1 is SGHNT and CDR2 YYREEE (reference sequence). This CDR3 comprises 15 residues. V was clipped by 4 bases and J by 7 bases; unmatched bases: 8. CDR3 residues: CASSPQGTGSEKLFF. CDR3 nucleotide sequence: TGTGCCAGCAGCCCGCAAGGGACAGGGAGTGAAAAACTGTTTTTT.

The chain has TRBV6-5 and TRBJ1-1, with D tentatively TRBD1 (6 bases). CDR1 and CDR2 (germline): MNHEY, SVGAGI. The CDR3 has 14 residues. V was clipped by 5 bases and J by 2 bases, with 12 bases between them. The CDR3 protein is CASSTGKGNTEAFF. The CDR3 nucleotides read TGTGCCAGCAGTACAGGGAAAGGTAACACTGAAGCTTTCTTT.